The rows below give T cell receptor beta chains drawn from one sample of a study of T-cell reconstitution after alpha-beta-depleted transplantation in children. MiXCR was run by TCRdb on the PCR reads, yielding one entry per CDR3 protein. The data contain 300,000 to 400,000 distinct CDR3 sequences, 23% of them singletons. The sample was PBMCs, mostly from graft donor cells, taken 180 days after TCRalphabeta/CD19-depleted stem cell transplant. The receptors were sampled from a male patient aged 10 to 17 who had a stem cell transplant for acute lymphoblastic leukemia, so the T cells may come from the graft donor. CDR3s include the opening cysteine and the closing phenylalanine or tryptophan.

J,V,CDR3
TRBJ1-1,TRBV5-1,CASSQQAPSNTEAFF
TRBJ2-7,TRBV15,CATSRRTVSYEQYF
TRBJ1-2,TRBV27,CASSRASKSNYGYTF
TRBJ2-7,TRBV5-1,CASSTPDGTRTRRLYEQYF
TRBJ2-3,TRBV25-1,CASSSFIAGGATDTQYF
TRBJ1-2,TRBV18,CASSPDRNGYTF
TRBJ2-2,TRBV28,CASSNGELFF
TRBJ2-1,TRBV12-3/TRBV12-4,CASRRREQFF
TRBJ1-3,TRBV7-6,CASSLGGYSGNTIYF
TRBJ1-2,TRBV4-2,CASSLVGQGTGGYTF
TRBJ2-7,TRBV27,CASSLVALGLAGNYEQYF
TRBJ1-6,TRBV9,CASSVSLGLNSPLHF
TRBJ2-7,TRBV20-1,CSAPREGLDEQYF
TRBJ2-5,TRBV2,CDSSLPGLADQETQYF
TRBJ2-5,TRBV29-1,CSVGQGAGETQYF
TRBJ1-4,TRBV7-8,CASSPGQINEKLFF
TRBJ2-1,TRBV9,CASSADLYKGLAGVPLQDEQFF
TRBJ2-1,TRBV7-2,CASSPDRNNEQFF
TRBJ2-3,TRBV28,CASSLLPSESDTQYF
TRBJ2-1,TRBV20-1,CSATSLAGGSNEQFF
TRBJ2-1,TRBV24-1,CATSVPSGGRALGEYNEQFF
TRBJ2-4,TRBV29-1,CSVAGDRGNRSAKNIQYF
TRBJ2-1,TRBV7-7,CASSPNLQGKIKNEQFF
TRBJ1-3,TRBV7-2,CASSLAMMRTGNTIYF
TRBJ2-7,TRBV21-1,CASSTRTAFSYEQYF
TRBJ1-6,TRBV5-1,CASSFGTGQSLFSSYNSPLHF
TRBJ1-2,TRBV12-3/TRBV12-4,CASSFRALADGYTF
TRBJ2-3,TRBV12-5,CASGSTSTDTQYF
TRBJ1-6,TRBV7-2,CASRPQGTSYNSPLHF
TRBJ1-1,TRBV6-5,CASSYGPGTTEAFF
TRBJ1-1,TRBV2,CASSYGAPREAFF
TRBJ2-3,TRBV7-3,CASSPVAGPGGDTQYF
TRBJ2-7,TRBV29-1,CSVVGQGIYYEQYF
TRBJ2-7,TRBV19,CASSSGTERYEQYF